The T cell receptor (beta chain) described here comes from a study of vaccination and CD4 T cells after COVID-19. Study findings and constraints: Researchers report that 304 of 307 vaccine-specific clones in convalescent patients proved spike mono-reactive.

With the Oncomine TCR Beta short-read assay, DNA from cultured CD4+ T cells was sequenced. TCRdb re-called the PCR reads with MiXCR, one entry per CDR3 protein. The sample contains some 21,000 distinct CDR3 sequences, approximately 38% of which appear only once. Sample treatment: approximately 9-day PBMC culture with coronavirus spike peptide pools or control peptides (ViraFEST assay). The V gene end was trimmed by 2 bases and the J gene end by 2 bases; junction bases not matched to a gene: 7. The CDR3 extends over 18 amino acids. A word on this clonotype: Its antigen is not identified.

Sequenced here: CD4+ T cells from blood, cultured in vitro, sampled before SARS-CoV-2 vaccination. This chain connects TRBV12-3 or TRBV12-4 to TRBJ2-1, with 12 nucleotides matching TRBD2. This TCR derives from a human donor who had recovered from COVID-19. DNA for the CDR3: TGTGCCAGCAGTTTACGCGAGCTAGCGGGGGGGCCCTACAATGAGCAGTTCTTC. Protein product: CASSLRELAGGPYNEQFF.